The entry that follows covers one T cell receptor beta chain sequence. TCR beta CDR3 region amplification was performed from RNA transcripts. An initial round of RT-PCR targeting the TCR CDR3 relied on the HTBI primer set. TCRdb fed the multiplex PCR reads into MiXCR, producing one record per CDR3 protein. This sample yields some 720,000 distinct CDR3 sequences, of which 16% are seen a single time; under 9.5% belongs to the top ten. Hyperthyroidism had been newly diagnosed in patients aged 18 to 65, and its duration was under 2 months. This entry comes from a study of T cells in Graves' hyperthyroidism and ophthalmopathy. Across the whole study: The authors collected peripheral blood at initial diagnosis, before any treatment.

Material for sequencing was blood. The TCR sequence derives from a man between 18 and 35 years old with Graves' hyperthyroidism.

Written as DNA, the CDR3 is TGTGCCAGCACCAGACTAGCGGGGTACAATGAGCAGTTCTTC. Translation gives CASTRLAGYNEQFF. The genes are TRBV6-2 or TRBV6-3 and TRBJ2-1, with 11 bases matching TRBD2. The CDR3 is made up of 14 amino acids. Germline-derived CDR1 and CDR2 are MNHEY and SVGEGT. V was pared by 7 bases and J by 4 bases, with 3 bases of the junction left unmatched.